This T cell receptor (beta chain) was sequenced during a study of blood T cell repertoires in COVID-19 (dated by TCRdb to 2020 to 2021). With regard to the full study: Collaborator samples came from the United States, Italy and Spain and covered acute and convalescent phases of COVID-19. The repertoires were made available in a free public database intended to serve as a resource for research on the immune response to SARS-CoV-2. The samples were drawn from the first 160 participants of the ongoing ImmuneRACE study and from about 1,200 subjects provided by 6 global collaborators. Where available, HLA class I and class II types were taken from metadata supplied by the sample provider and were not determined by assay-based typing. Subjects who had been exposed to COVID-19, were actively infected with it, or had recovered from it provided the deeply sampled blood TCRbeta repertoires that made up the dataset. The material from the prospective study consisted of cDNA or gDNA derived from T cells, B-cell-depleted T cells, or PBMCs. The sample metadata nearly always contained a de-identified subject ID, COVID-19 status, age in years and sex. The paper as a whole reports these results and caveats: Clinical and demographic metadata were provided uncurated, with the amount varying by source and participant.

The germline V gene supplies CDR1 SQVTM and CDR2 ANQGSEA. The CDR3, cysteine through phenylalanine, is 13 amino acids long. Just CDR3 DNA is preserved here, 39 bases in frame from base 1. Relative to germline, V is missing 7 bases and J is missing 4 bases, with 8 bases of the junction outside any gene match. Another Seattle source contributed samples from volunteer blood donors who had recovered from COVID-19. Whole blood was collected in K2EDTA tubes by collaborating institutions according to the institutions' own protocols. For TCRbeta analysis, collaborators shipped samples as frozen whole blood, isolated PBMCs, or DNA extracted from either of those sample types. TCRbeta CDR3 regions were amplified from genomic DNA by means of the immunoSEQ Assay, a bias-controlled multiplex PCR. The published analysis was carried out like this. The number of nucleated cells in each sample was estimated by amplification of reference gene primers within the assay. To quantify the absolute abundance of each unique TCRbeta CDR3 rearrangement, sequence reads were collapsed and filtered. For each sample, productive Simpson clonality was calculated by taking the square root of Simpson's diversity index across productive rearrangements. Here the immuneACCESS table is served through TCRdb, limited to in-frame sequences with V and J called. Missing clones are a known gap in these copies; in checked studies unresolved V genes cover under half, and the rest lacks a known reason. The V and J calls and clone size are taken from that table; D and trimming were inferred from the DNA. The sample data list approximately 250,000 clones, and approximately 87% of these were observed just once. The ten biggest clones cover 3.5% to 5.5% of the sample.

To note about this clone: Its target antigen remains unknown. No much larger clone is present one base from it, and per-base qualities are unavailable.

Material for sequencing was peripheral blood. The sequence was obtained from a man aged 60 to 75 who had recovered from COVID-19. The chain links TRBV29-1 with TRBJ2-7, with 9 bases in between that match TRBD1. The CDR3 is CSARPGQGYEQYF. In nucleotides, the sequence is TGCAGCGCTAGACCGGGACAGGGATACGAGCAGTACTTC.